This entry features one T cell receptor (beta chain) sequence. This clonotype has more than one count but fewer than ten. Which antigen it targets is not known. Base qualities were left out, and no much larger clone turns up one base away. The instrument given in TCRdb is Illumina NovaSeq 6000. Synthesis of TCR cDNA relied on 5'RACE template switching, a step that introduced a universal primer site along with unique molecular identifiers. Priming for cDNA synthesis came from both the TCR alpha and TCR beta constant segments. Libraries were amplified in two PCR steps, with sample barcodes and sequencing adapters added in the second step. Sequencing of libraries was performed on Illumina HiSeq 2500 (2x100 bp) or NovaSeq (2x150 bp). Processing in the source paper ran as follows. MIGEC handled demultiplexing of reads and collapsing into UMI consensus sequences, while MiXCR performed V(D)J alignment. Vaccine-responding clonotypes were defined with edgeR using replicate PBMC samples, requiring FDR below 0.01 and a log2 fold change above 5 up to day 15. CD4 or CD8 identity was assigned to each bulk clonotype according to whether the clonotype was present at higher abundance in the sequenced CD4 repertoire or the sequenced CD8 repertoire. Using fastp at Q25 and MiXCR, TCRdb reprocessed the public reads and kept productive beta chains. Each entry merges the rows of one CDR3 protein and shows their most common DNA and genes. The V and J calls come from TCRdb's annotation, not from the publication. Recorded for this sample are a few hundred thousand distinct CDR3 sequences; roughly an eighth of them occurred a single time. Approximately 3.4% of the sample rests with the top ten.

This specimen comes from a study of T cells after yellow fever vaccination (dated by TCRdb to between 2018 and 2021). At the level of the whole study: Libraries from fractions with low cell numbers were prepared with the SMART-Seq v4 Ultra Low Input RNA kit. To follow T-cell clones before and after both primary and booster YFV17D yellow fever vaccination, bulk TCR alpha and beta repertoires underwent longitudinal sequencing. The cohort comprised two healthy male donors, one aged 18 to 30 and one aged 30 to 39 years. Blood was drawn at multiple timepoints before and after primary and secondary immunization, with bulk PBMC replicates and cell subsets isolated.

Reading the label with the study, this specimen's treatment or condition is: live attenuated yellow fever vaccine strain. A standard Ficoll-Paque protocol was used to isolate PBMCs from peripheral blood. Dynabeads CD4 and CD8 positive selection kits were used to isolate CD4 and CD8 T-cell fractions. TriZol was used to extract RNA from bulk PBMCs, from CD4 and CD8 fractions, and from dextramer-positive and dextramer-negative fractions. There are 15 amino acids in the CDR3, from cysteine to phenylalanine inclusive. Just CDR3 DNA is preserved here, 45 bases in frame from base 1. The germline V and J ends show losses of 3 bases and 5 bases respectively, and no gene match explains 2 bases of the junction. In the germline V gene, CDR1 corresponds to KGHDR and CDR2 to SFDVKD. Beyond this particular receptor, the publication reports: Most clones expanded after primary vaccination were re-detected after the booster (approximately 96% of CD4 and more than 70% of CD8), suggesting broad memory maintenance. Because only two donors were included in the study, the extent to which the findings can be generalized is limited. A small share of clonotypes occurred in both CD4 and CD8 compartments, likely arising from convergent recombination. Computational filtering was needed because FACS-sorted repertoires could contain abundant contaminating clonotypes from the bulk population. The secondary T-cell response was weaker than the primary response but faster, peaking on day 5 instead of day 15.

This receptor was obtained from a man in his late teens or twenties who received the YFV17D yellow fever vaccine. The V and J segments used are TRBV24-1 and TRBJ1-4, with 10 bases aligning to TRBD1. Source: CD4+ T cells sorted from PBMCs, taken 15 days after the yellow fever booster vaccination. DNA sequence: TGTGCCACCAGTGATCGACAGGGGGCAAATGAAAAACTGTTTTTT. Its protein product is CATSDRQGANEKLFF.